The source of this T cell receptor beta chain is a study of early T cells in non-severe SARS-CoV-2 infection. Whole-study results and caveats: In VDJdb matching, anti-spike CD8 responses were favored while private and CD4 specificities went missing.

In its sample, this clonotype was seen many times. Its antigen is still unknown. Unique molecular identifiers were attached to individual cDNA molecules. TCRdb used MiXCR to reprocess the 5' RACE reads, holding one entry per CDR3 protein. Of roughly 81,000 distinct CDR3 sequences in the sample, around 10% were seen once. The CDR3 covers 15 residues. Germline loops: CDR1 SGHTA, CDR2 FQGTGA. V was shortened by 3 bases and J by 8 bases, with 17 bases between the two germline ends. The receptor was isolated from an adult who was a healthcare worker with PCR-confirmed SARS-CoV-2 infection or an uninfected control (not recorded which). This chain links TRBV7-3 with TRBJ2-1; D may be TRBD2 (5 bases). Input material: whole blood. CDR3 sequence: CASSFRGRGKDEQFF. CDR3 sequence (DNA): TGTGCCAGCAGCTTTCGAGGGAGAGGCAAGGATGAGCAGTTCTTC. Drawing the rest from reference TRBV7-3 and TRBJ2-1, the complete variable domain is GAGVSQTPSNKVTEKGKYVELRCDPISGHTALYWYRQSLGQGPEFLIYFQGTGAADDSGLPNDRFFAVRPEGSVSTLKIQRTERGDSAVYLCASSFRGRGKDEQFFGPGTRLTVL.